These 18 T cell receptor beta chains were sequenced from one sample in a study of control samples from healthy donors and cancer patients. Profiled with immunoSEQ multiplex PCR; TCRdb holds only in-frame clones, not every one. The repertoire includes about 98,000 clones, 79% of them detected once, and about 10% sits in the top ten. Sequencing input: blood. These receptors were taken from a woman aged 25 to 45 in good health.

The rearrangement joins TRBV6-2 or TRBV6-3 to TRBJ1-2; a weak D match, TRBD1 (6 bases). CDR1 is MNHEY, CDR2 SVGEGT, per germline. Trimming cost V 2 bases and J 8 bases, with 18 bases left between them. The CDR3 runs to 15 residues. CDR3 amino acids: CASSYVARGPHGYTF. The CDR3 nucleotides are TGTGCCAGCAGTTACGTGGCCAGGGGACCCCACGGCTACACCTTC.

The DNA for the CDR3 is TGTGCCAGCAGTTCCGGGGGTTCGGTTATATTAGCCAAAAACATTCAGTACTTC. Its translation is CASSSGGSVILAKNIQYF. The chain uses TRBV6-2 or TRBV6-3 and TRBJ2-4, with D perhaps matching TRBD2 (6 bases). The CDR3 totals 18 residues. CDR1 is MNHEY, CDR2 SVGEGT, per germline. V was cut by 4 bases and J by 0 bases, with 19 bases left in between.

The chain is built from TRBV27 and TRBJ2-7; D is unclear. Germline-derived CDR1 and CDR2 are MNHEY and SMNVEV (reference sequence). V gave up 2 bases and J gave up 0 bases, with 11 bases separating them. This CDR3 spans 15 amino acids. The DNA for the CDR3 is TGTGCCAGCAGTTTAGGGTCCTCGGCCTCCTACGAGCAGTACTTC. Translation gives CASSLGSSASYEQYF.

This clone was seen a handful of times. The chain has TRBV2 and TRBJ2-5; a possible D gene is TRBD2 (6 bases). Germline V gene lookup returns CDR1 SNHLY and CDR2 FYNNEI. The CDR3 runs to 13 residues. Trimming took off 10 bases at V and 2 bases at J, with 14 bases between the two ends. The CDR3 reads CATAEGPQETQYF. DNA for the CDR3: TGTGCCACCGCGGAGGGGCCACAAGAGACCCAGTACTTC.

The genes are TRBV9 and TRBJ1-2; 7 bases match TRBD1. This CDR3 region has 15 residues. V lost 3 bases, J lost 3 bases, and 8 bases stayed unmatched. CDR1 and CDR2 from the germline V gene are SGDLS and YYNGEE. The CDR3 region has the DNA TGTGCCAGCAGCGGAGAGACAGGGCATGACTATGGCTACACCTTC. Encoded protein: CASSGETGHDYGYTF.

By frequency in the sample, this clone is medium-sized. The chain recombines TRBV3-1 (or the pseudogene TRBV3-2) with TRBJ1-1, with D possibly matching TRBD1 (5 bases). Trimming left V 4 bases short and J 0 bases short, with 12 bases between. Germline CDR1 and CDR2: LGHDT and YNNKEL (reference sequence). The CDR3 is 15 residues long. This chain's CDR3 is CASSPGGAMNTEAFF. The DNA for the CDR3 is TGTGCCAGCAGCCCCGGTGGGGCAATGAACACTGAAGCTTTCTTT.

The J gene is TRBJ1-5, the V gene TRBV6-1, with 11 bases that match TRBD1. V shed 5 bases and J 7 bases; nucleotides not matched to a gene: 10. The germline CDR1 and CDR2 sequences are MNHNS and SASEGT. The CDR3 consists of 16 residues. The CDR3, as DNA: TGTGCCAGCAGTCAAGGACAGGGGGCCTTAGAACAGCCCCAGCATTTT. Protein: CASSQGQGALEQPQHF.

The count of this clone is one. This chain connects TRBV2 to TRBJ2-1; 10 bases are a match to TRBD2. CDR1 and CDR2 (germline): SNHLY, FYNNEI. This CDR3 is 15 amino acids long. Trimming took 4 bases from V and 8 from J; bases not matched to a gene: 8. The CDR3 sequence: CASSVKRGGPDEQFF. CDR3 DNA: TGTGCCAGCAGTGTTAAGCGGGGGGGCCCCGATGAGCAGTTCTTC.

This chain connects TRBV4-3 to TRBJ2-3, with 8 bases lining up with TRBD1. The CDR3 sequence is 16 residues long. V gave up 3 bases and J gave up 0 bases; unmatched junction bases: 5. Germline V CDR1 and CDR2: LGHNA, YSLEER. The CDR3 is CASSQRTGQSTDTQYF. CDR3 nucleotide sequence: TGCGCCAGCAGCCAGCGGACAGGGCAAAGCACAGATACGCAGTATTTT.

The chain uses TRBV10-2 and TRBJ1-1; 10 positions agree with TRBD1. There are 16 residues in the CDR3. V dropped 0 bases and J dropped 5; count of bases not matched to a gene: 6. Germline V gives CDR1 WSHSY, CDR2 SAAADI. The CDR3 loop is CASSESPGQGWTEAFF. In DNA form, the CDR3 reads TGCGCCAGCAGTGAGTCGCCGGGACAGGGGTGGACTGAAGCTTTCTTT.

This clone is medium-sized (0.01 to 0.1%) in the sample. J is TRBJ1-2 and V is TRBV29-1; D ambiguous. Germline V gene lookup returns CDR1 SQVTM and CDR2 ANQGSEA. CDR3 length equals 12 residues. V was pared by 2 bases and J by 8 bases, with 12 bases between. The chain's CDR3 is CSVESLHDGYTF. The DNA for the CDR3 is TGCAGCGTTGAAAGTCTCCATGACGGCTACACCTTC.

The J gene is TRBJ2-1, the V gene TRBV5-1; D not resolved. The CDR3 covers 16 residues. Trimming pared 0 bases from V and 0 bases from J, leaving 10 bases between. Germline-derived CDR1 and CDR2 are SGHRS and YFSETQ. CDR3 residues: CASSLDGRSSYNEQFF. The CDR3 DNA reads as TGCGCCAGCAGCTTGGATGGAAGGAGCTCCTACAATGAGCAGTTCTTC. Drawing the rest from reference TRBV5-1 and TRBJ2-1, the complete variable domain is KAGVTQTPRYLIKTRGQQVTLSCSPISGHRSVSWYQQTPGQGLQFLFEYFSETQRNKGNFPGRFSGRQFSNSRSEMNVSTLELGDSALYLCASSLDGRSSYNEQFFGPGTRLTVL.

The rearrangement uses TRBV5-1 and TRBJ1-3; no clear D. The CDR3 is made up of 18 amino acids. Deletions cut 4 bases from V and 0 bases from J, with 20 bases between. Germline assignment: CDR1 SGHRS and CDR2 YFSETQ. This chain's CDR3 is CASSPLLRAENSGNTIYF. CDR3 DNA sequence: TGCGCCAGCAGCCCCCTTCTCCGGGCGGAGAACTCTGGAAACACCATATATTTT.

The genes are TRBV7-2 and TRBJ1-5; D gene ambiguous. Germline V CDR1 and CDR2: SGHTA, FQGNSA. The CDR3 runs 15 residues. Trimming cost V 0 bases and J 1 base, with 7 bases left between them. The CDR3 spells CASSLAAESNQPQHF. The CDR3 DNA follows: TGTGCCAGCAGCTTAGCGGCAGAAAGCAATCAGCCCCAGCATTTT.

This rearrangement joins TRBV10-3 to TRBJ1-1; no clear D. Trimming cost V 2 bases and J 4 bases, with 11 bases left between them. This CDR3 has 14 amino acids. Germline V gives CDR1 ENHRY, CDR2 SYGVKD. The CDR3 spells CAISELGEGTEAFF. CDR3 sequence (DNA): TGTGCCATCAGTGAGCTCGGGGAGGGCACTGAAGCTTTCTTT.

This clone showed up just a few times. The chain carries TRBV5-1 and TRBJ1-1; D is perhaps TRBD1 (5 bases). V was shortened by 7 bases and J by 1 base, with 14 bases between the two germline ends. The CDR3 is 14 residues long. Germline values: CDR1 SGHRS, CDR2 YFSETQ. Written as DNA, the CDR3 is TGCGCCAGCCGCGAAGGGGTGGCGAACACTGAAGCTTTCTTT. It encodes CASREGVANTEAFF.

This clone was recorded only once. The chain has TRBV7-8 and TRBJ2-3; D not resolved. The CDR3 is 13 residues long. CDR1 is SGHVS and CDR2 is FQNEAQ in the germline V gene. Trimming left V 5 bases short and J 9 bases short, with 15 bases between. The CDR3 here is CASSRLTVGTQYF. CDR3 sequence (DNA): TGTGCCAGCAGCCGCCTCACGGTTGGCACGCAGTATTTT.

This chain links TRBV18 with TRBJ1-1; 9 nucleotides match TRBD1. Germline CDR1 reads KGHSH; CDR2 reads LQKENI. The CDR3 is 15 amino acids. V shed 4 bases and J 2 bases; nucleotides not matched to a gene: 5. The CDR3 reads CASSLRTGVNTEAFF. DNA of the CDR3: TGTGCCAGCTCACTAAGGACAGGGGTCAACACTGAAGCTTTCTTT.